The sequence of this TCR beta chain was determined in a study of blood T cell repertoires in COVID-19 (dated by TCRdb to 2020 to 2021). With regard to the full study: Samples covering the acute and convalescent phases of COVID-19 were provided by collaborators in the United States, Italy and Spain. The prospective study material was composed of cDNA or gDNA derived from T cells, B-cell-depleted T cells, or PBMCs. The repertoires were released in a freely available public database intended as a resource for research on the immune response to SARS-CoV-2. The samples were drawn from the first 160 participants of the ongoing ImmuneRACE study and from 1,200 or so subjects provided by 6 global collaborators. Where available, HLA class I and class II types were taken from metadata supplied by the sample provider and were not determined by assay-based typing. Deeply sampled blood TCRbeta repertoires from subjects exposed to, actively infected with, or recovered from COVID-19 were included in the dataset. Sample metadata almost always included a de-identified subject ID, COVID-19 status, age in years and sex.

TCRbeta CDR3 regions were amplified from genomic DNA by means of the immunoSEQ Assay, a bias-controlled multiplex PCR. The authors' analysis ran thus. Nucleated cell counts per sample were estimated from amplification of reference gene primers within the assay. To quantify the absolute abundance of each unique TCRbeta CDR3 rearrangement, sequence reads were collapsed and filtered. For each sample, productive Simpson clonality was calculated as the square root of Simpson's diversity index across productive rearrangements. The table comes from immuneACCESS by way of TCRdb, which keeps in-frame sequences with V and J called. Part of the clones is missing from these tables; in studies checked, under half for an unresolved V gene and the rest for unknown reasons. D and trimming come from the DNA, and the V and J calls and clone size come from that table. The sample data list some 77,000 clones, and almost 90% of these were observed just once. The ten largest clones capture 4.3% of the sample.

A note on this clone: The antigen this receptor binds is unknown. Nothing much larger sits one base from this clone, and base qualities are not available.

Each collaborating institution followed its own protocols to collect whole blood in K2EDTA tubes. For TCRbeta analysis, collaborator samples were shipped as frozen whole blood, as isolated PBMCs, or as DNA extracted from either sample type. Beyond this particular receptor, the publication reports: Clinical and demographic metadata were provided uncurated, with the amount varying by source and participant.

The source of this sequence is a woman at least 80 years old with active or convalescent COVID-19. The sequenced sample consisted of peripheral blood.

The nucleotide sequence reads TGTGCCAGCAAAGTGGGAGGGGGCACAGATACGCAGTATTTT. It is translated as CASKVGGGTDTQYF. The chain employs TRBV28 and TRBJ2-3; 7 nucleotides in the junction match TRBD2. CDR1 and CDR2, per the germline V gene, are MDHEN and SYDVKM. The junction shows trimming of 7 bases on V and 1 base on J, and the gene matches do not reach 5 bases of it. The CDR3 goes from the cysteine to the phenylalanine over 14 residues. Solely the CDR3 DNA is kept, with 42 bases framed from the first base.